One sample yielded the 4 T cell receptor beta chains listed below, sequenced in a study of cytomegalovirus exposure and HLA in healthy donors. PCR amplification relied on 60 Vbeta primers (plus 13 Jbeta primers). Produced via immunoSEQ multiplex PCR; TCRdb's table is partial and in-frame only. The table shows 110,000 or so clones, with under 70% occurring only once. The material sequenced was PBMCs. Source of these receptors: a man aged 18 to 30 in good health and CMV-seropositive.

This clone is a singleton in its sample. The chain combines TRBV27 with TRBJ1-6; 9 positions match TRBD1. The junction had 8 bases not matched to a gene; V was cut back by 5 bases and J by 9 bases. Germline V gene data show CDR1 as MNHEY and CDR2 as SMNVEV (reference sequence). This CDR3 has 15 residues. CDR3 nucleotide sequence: TGTGCCAGCAGTGCCTGGACAGGGGAAACTTCACCCCTCCACTTT. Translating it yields CASSAWTGETSPLHF.

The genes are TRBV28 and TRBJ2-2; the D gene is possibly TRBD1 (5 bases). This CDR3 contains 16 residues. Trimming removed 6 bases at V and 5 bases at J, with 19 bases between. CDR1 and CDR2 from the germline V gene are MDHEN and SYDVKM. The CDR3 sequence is CASSYLGRGRTGELFF. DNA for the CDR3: TGTGCCAGCAGCTATTTGGGAAGGGGCAGGACCGGGGAGCTGTTTTTT.

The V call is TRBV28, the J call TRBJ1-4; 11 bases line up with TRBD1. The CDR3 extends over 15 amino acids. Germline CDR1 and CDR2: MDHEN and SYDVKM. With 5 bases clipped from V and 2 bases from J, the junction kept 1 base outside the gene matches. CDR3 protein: CASSGQGATNEKLFF. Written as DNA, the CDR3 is TGTGCCAGCAGTGGACAGGGGGCCACTAATGAAAAACTGTTTTTT.

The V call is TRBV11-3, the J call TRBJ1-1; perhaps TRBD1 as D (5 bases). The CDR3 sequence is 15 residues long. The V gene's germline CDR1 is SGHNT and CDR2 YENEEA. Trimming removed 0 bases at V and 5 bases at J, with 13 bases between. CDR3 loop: CASSLDHMGGTEAFF. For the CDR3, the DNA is TGTGCCAGCAGCTTAGATCATATGGGGGGTACTGAAGCTTTCTTT.